The rows below give T cell receptor beta chains drawn from one sample of a study of shared clonotypes between healthy human individuals. Clones were sequenced by immunoSEQ multiplex PCR, and TCRdb holds only the in-frame ones, with some missing. Of around 500,000 clones in the sample, around three quarters are singletons; the top ten hold about an eighth. Material for sequencing was PBMCs. Source of these receptors: a woman in her thirties or forties in good health. Some clones in this sample may be carry-over from other donors' samples. CDR3s include the opening cysteine and the closing phenylalanine or tryptophan. Each record gives: V gene, D gene, J gene, clone size, CDR3 DNA, CDR3 protein. The D gene is left open where the match is weak. The size of a clone is reported for some rows only, either as once, few or many, or as a class for expanded clones.

v_gene: TRBV4-1; d_gene: .; j_gene: TRBJ2-7; abundance: .; CDR3nt: TGCGCCAGCAGCCAAGTCCGGGGCAGCGAGCAGTACTTC; CDR3aa: CASSQVRGSEQYF
v_gene: TRBV7-3; d_gene: TRBD1; j_gene: TRBJ2-7; abundance: .; CDR3nt: TGTGCCAGCAGCTTAGACAGGGGCGAGCCCTACGAGCAGTACTTC; CDR3aa: CASSLDRGEPYEQYF
v_gene: TRBV5-1; d_gene: TRBD2; j_gene: TRBJ2-7; abundance: .; CDR3nt: TGCGCCAGCAGCTTGGCGGGAACTAGCGGGAGTTACGAGCAGTACTTC; CDR3aa: CASSLAGTSGSYEQYF
v_gene: TRBV10-1; d_gene: TRBD2; j_gene: TRBJ2-3; abundance: few; CDR3nt: TGCGCCAGCAGTGAGGACCCTAGCGGTTGGAGTACGCAGTATTTT; CDR3aa: CASSEDPSGWSTQYF
v_gene: TRBV23-1; d_gene: .; j_gene: TRBJ1-4; abundance: many; CDR3nt: TGCGCCAGCGGGGAGAGTGGCCAGGGTAAGGAAAAACTGTTTTTT; CDR3aa: CASGESGQGKEKLFF
v_gene: TRBV7-8; d_gene: TRBD1; j_gene: TRBJ1-5; abundance: .; CDR3nt: TGTGCCAGCAGCGGGGGGACAGGTAGCGGCAATCAGCCCCAGCATTTT; CDR3aa: CASSGGTGSGNQPQHF
v_gene: TRBV6-5; d_gene: .; j_gene: TRBJ2-7; abundance: .; CDR3nt: TGTGCCAGCAGCTTGGCGGACAGCTACGAGCAGTACTTC; CDR3aa: CASSLADSYEQYF
v_gene: TRBV4-1; d_gene: .; j_gene: TRBJ2-2; abundance: .; CDR3nt: TGCGCCAGCAGCCAAGCTCCCGGGAACACCGGGGAGCTGTTTTTT; CDR3aa: CASSQAPGNTGELFF
v_gene: TRBV5-5; d_gene: .; j_gene: TRBJ2-5; abundance: .; CDR3nt: TGTGCCAGCAGCTTGGAGAAGTTATACGAGACCCAGTACTTC; CDR3aa: CASSLEKLYETQYF
v_gene: TRBV10-3; d_gene: TRBD1; j_gene: TRBJ1-4; abundance: .; CDR3nt: TGTGCCATCAGTGAGCCTCGAGGGGGCAGTGAAAAACTGTTTTTT; CDR3aa: CAISEPRGGSEKLFF
v_gene: TRBV5-1; d_gene: TRBD1; j_gene: TRBJ2-7; abundance: many; CDR3nt: TGCGCCAGCAGCCCCCTGGGCAGGGGGCTCGACGAGCAGTACTTC; CDR3aa: CASSPLGRGLDEQYF
v_gene: TRBV19; d_gene: TRBD1; j_gene: TRBJ2-1; abundance: once; CDR3nt: TGTGCCAGTAGCCAGGGGACAGGGGCTCGGGAGCAGTTCTTC; CDR3aa: CASSQGTGAREQFF
v_gene: TRBV15; d_gene: .; j_gene: TRBJ1-4; abundance: .; CDR3nt: TGTGCCACCAGCAGAGAGGCGGGGGCCGGTGAAAAACTGTTTTTT; CDR3aa: CATSREAGAGEKLFF
v_gene: TRBV15; d_gene: TRBD2; j_gene: TRBJ2-1; abundance: .; CDR3nt: TGTGCCACCAGCAGAGTCCTAGCGGGAGTAGGTCAGTTCTTC; CDR3aa: CATSRVLAGVGQFF
v_gene: TRBV28; d_gene: .; j_gene: TRBJ1-4; abundance: .; CDR3nt: TGTGCCAGCAGTTCCGGGATTAATGAAAAACTGTTTTTT; CDR3aa: CASSSGINEKLFF
v_gene: TRBV7-2; d_gene: .; j_gene: TRBJ1-1; abundance: .; CDR3nt: TGTGCCAGCAGCCCCTGGTTATTGAACACTGAAGCTTTCTTT; CDR3aa: CASSPWLLNTEAFF
v_gene: TRBV5-1; d_gene: TRBD2; j_gene: TRBJ2-1; abundance: .; CDR3nt: TGCGCCAGCAGCTTGGTCTCTAGCGGGAGTGGTTACAATGAGCAGTTCTTC; CDR3aa: CASSLVSSGSGYNEQFF
v_gene: TRBV2; d_gene: TRBD1; j_gene: TRBJ2-2; abundance: .; CDR3nt: TGTGCCAGCACCTCCCCCAGGGGGACGGGTAATATGGCCGGGGAGCTGTTTTTT; CDR3aa: CASTSPRGTGNMAGELFF
v_gene: TRBV5-1; d_gene: TRBD1; j_gene: TRBJ2-3; abundance: .; CDR3nt: TGCGCCAGCAGCACCTACGGACAGGGGGCAGATACGCAGTATTTT; CDR3aa: CASSTYGQGADTQYF
v_gene: TRBV19; d_gene: .; j_gene: TRBJ2-3; abundance: .; CDR3nt: TGTGCCAGTAGTCGGAGGGGGGCTAGCGGCACAGATACGCAGTATTTT; CDR3aa: CASSRRGASGTDTQYF
v_gene: TRBV4-3; d_gene: TRBD2; j_gene: TRBJ2-7; abundance: .; CDR3nt: TGCGCCAGCAGCCCCGGGACTAGCGGGATCTCCCACTACGAGCAGTACTTC; CDR3aa: CASSPGTSGISHYEQYF
v_gene: TRBV11-2; d_gene: TRBD2; j_gene: TRBJ2-1; abundance: .; CDR3nt: TGTGCCAGCAGCCCCCTTAGCGGGAGGTCCTACAATGAGCAGTTCTTC; CDR3aa: CASSPLSGRSYNEQFF
v_gene: TRBV7-3; d_gene: .; j_gene: TRBJ2-2; abundance: .; CDR3nt: TGTGCCAGCAGCTTGGGAAAAGGCCGGACCGGGGAGCTGTTTTTT; CDR3aa: CASSLGKGRTGELFF
v_gene: TRBV7-8; d_gene: TRBD1; j_gene: TRBJ2-5; abundance: .; CDR3nt: TGTGCCAGCAGGCCGACAGGGGAACCGTGGGTCGGAGAGACCCAGTACTTC; CDR3aa: CASRPTGEPWVGETQYF
v_gene: TRBV28; d_gene: .; j_gene: TRBJ1-2; abundance: many; CDR3nt: TGTGCCAGCAGTTTAACTGGGGGCTTCTATGGCTACACCTTC; CDR3aa: CASSLTGGFYGYTF
v_gene: TRBV4-1; d_gene: TRBD2; j_gene: TRBJ2-7; abundance: .; CDR3nt: TGCGCCAGCAGCCACCAAACTAGCGGGAGGATCCACGAGCAGTACTTC; CDR3aa: CASSHQTSGRIHEQYF
v_gene: TRBV18; d_gene: .; j_gene: TRBJ1-1; abundance: .; CDR3nt: TGTGCCAGCTCACCGGGGCAGGTAAACACTGAAGCTTTCTTT; CDR3aa: CASSPGQVNTEAFF
v_gene: TRBV30; d_gene: TRBD1; j_gene: TRBJ2-5; abundance: .; CDR3nt: TGTGCCTGGAGCCCAGGGGGCCAGGGGCAGTACTTC; CDR3aa: CAWSPGGQGQYF
v_gene: TRBV28; d_gene: TRBD1; j_gene: TRBJ2-7; abundance: .; CDR3nt: TGTGCCAGCAGAGAGCAGGGGGCTGGCTACGAGCAGTACTTC; CDR3aa: CASREQGAGYEQYF
v_gene: TRBV14; d_gene: .; j_gene: TRBJ2-2; abundance: few; CDR3nt: TGTGCCAGCAGCCATCTTAGGGGAACGAACACCGGGGAGCTGTTTTTT; CDR3aa: CASSHLRGTNTGELFF
v_gene: TRBV28; d_gene: TRBD2; j_gene: TRBJ2-7; abundance: few; CDR3nt: TGTGCCAGCAGTTTTCGCGGGAGGGGCGAGCAGTACTTC; CDR3aa: CASSFRGRGEQYF
v_gene: TRBV6-1; d_gene: .; j_gene: TRBJ2-7; abundance: .; CDR3nt: TGTGCCAGCAGTGCCGCCCTTACGAGCTACGAGCAGTACTTC; CDR3aa: CASSAALTSYEQYF
v_gene: TRBV5-1; d_gene: .; j_gene: TRBJ1-1; abundance: once; CDR3nt: TGCGCCAGCAGCTTTGGAGGGGGAGCTGAAGCTTTCTTT; CDR3aa: CASSFGGGAEAFF
v_gene: TRBV11-3; d_gene: .; j_gene: TRBJ2-1; abundance: .; CDR3nt: TGTGCCAGCAGCTTAGGCAGCGCGGCTAGCTCCTACAATGAGCAGTTCTTC; CDR3aa: CASSLGSAASSYNEQFF
v_gene: TRBV12-2; d_gene: .; j_gene: TRBJ2-2; abundance: .; CDR3nt: TGTGCAAGTCGCTTAGCGGCTCCCCCGAACACCGGGGAGCTGTTTTTT; CDR3aa: CASRLAAPPNTGELFF